The 20 T cell receptor beta chains presented below share a single source sample, sequenced in a study of human T cells and chemical hapten exposure. Time point specified: patch test 1, 2 weeks after DPC sensitization. Treatment specified: therapeutic diphenylcyclopropenone sensitization with weekly scalp DPC. TCRdb reanalysed the RACE reads using MiXCR and keeps one entry per CDR3 protein. The table lists 95,000 or so distinct CDR3 sequences, roughly a tenth of them singletons. Here the sequenced sample was whole blood, taken in connection with sensitization to the hapten diphenylcyclopropenone (DPC). These receptors were collected from a man in his forties with alopecia areata. Some clones in this sample may be carry-over from other donors' samples.

This clonotype was counted only a few times. V is TRBV12-3 or TRBV12-4 and J is TRBJ2-3, with TRBD1 matching over 8 bases. The CDR3 has 18 residues. V lost 3 bases, J lost 2 bases, and 13 bases stayed unmatched. CDR3 DNA: TGTGCCAGCAGTTTCCCCCTCGGGACAGGATATCCCACAGATACGCAGTATTTT. Its translation is CASSFPLGTGYPTDTQYF.

This clonotype was detected a few times. The rearrangement joins TRBV10-3 to TRBJ2-7, with a weak D call TRBD1 (5 bases). Germline lookup yields CDR1 ENHRY and CDR2 SYGVKD. This CDR3 is built from 16 residues. V gave up 0 bases and J gave up 4 bases, with 16 bases separating them. For the CDR3, the DNA is TGTGCCATCAGTGAGTCTGGTAGGCAGGGCGCATACGAGCAGTACGTC. Its translation is CAISESGRQGAYEQYV.

CDR3 sequence (DNA): TGTGCCAGCAGACAGGGACAGGAGCAAGAGACCCAGTACTTC. Its translation: CASRQGQEQETQYF. The gene calls are TRBV12-3 or TRBV12-4 and TRBJ2-5; TRBD1 matches 8 bases. The V and J ends lost 6 bases and 2 bases, in that order; junction bases with no gene match: 5. The CDR3 runs to 14 residues.

This clonotype was counted ten times or more. The rearrangement uses TRBV5-6 and TRBJ1-2; 10 positions agree with TRBD1. CDR3 size: 14 residues. J was trimmed by 6 bases and V by 1 base; bases with no gene match: 3. From germline, CDR1 is SGHDT and CDR2 YYEEEE. The CDR3 loop reads CASSLMTGGDGYTF. The CDR3 region has the DNA TGTGCCAGCAGCTTGATGACAGGGGGCGATGGCTACACCTTC. The full variable domain, with the rest looked up from reference TRBV5-6 and TRBJ1-2, is DAGVTQSPTHLIKTRGQQVTLRCSPKSGHDTVSWYQQALGQGPQFIFQYYEEEERQRGNFPDRFSGHQFPNYSSELNVNALLLGDSALYLCASSLMTGGDGYTFGSGTRLTVV.

This clonotype was seen at least ten times. J is TRBJ1-2 and V is TRBV10-3; 7 bases are shared with TRBD1. The germline gives CDR1 ENHRY, CDR2 SYGVKD. The CDR3 totals 16 residues. V dropped 0 bases and J dropped 3; count of bases not matched to a gene: 7. The CDR3 is CAISESPTGIDYGYTF. The CDR3 DNA is TGTGCCATCAGTGAGTCACCGACAGGGATTGACTATGGCTACACCTTC.

CDR3 amino acids: CASSYSGTEQYF. CDR3 DNA: TGTGCCAGCAGTTACTCAGGGACCGAGCAGTACTTC. V usage is TRBV6-2 or TRBV6-3 and J usage is TRBJ2-7; D tentatively reads TRBD1 or TRBD2 (5 bases each). Germline assignment: CDR1 MNHEY and CDR2 SVGEGT. With 0 bases removed from V and 6 bases from J, the gap between germline ends came to 6 bases. This CDR3 contains 12 residues.

This clonotype was detected ten times or more. The V and J genes are TRBV5-5 and TRBJ1-4; D gene ambiguous. Trimming shortened V by 0 bases and J by 7 bases, and 13 bases separated the two germline ends. The CDR3 totals 15 residues. The V gene's germline CDR1 is SGHKS and CDR2 YYEKEE (reference sequence). The CDR3 nucleotides read TGTGCCAGCAGCTTGGCCGTAGATCCCCGTGAAAAACTGTTTTTT. Protein: CASSLAVDPREKLFF. Drawing the rest from reference TRBV5-5 and TRBJ1-4, the complete variable domain is DAGVTQSPTHLIKTRGQQVTLRCSPISGHKSVSWYQQVLGQGPQFIFQYYEKEERGRGNFPDRFSARQFPNYSSELNVNALLLGDSALYLCASSLAVDPREKLFFGSGTQLSVL.

This clonotype has more than one count but fewer than ten. The chain combines TRBV6-1 with TRBJ2-7; the match to TRBD2 covers 9 bases. The CDR3 totals 15 residues. V trimming: 0 bases; J trimming: 6 bases; junction bases outside the gene matches: 6. CDR1 is MNHNS, CDR2 SASEGT, per germline. As DNA, the CDR3 is TGTGCCAGCAGTGAAGCCTCTAGCGGGAATGCCGAGCAGTACGTC. Amino acids: CASSEASSGNAEQYV.

In this sample, this clonotype turned up many times. The rearrangement uses TRBV29-1 and TRBJ1-2; D gene unclear. The V and J ends lost 4 bases and 1 base respectively, with 16 bases between them. In germline, CDR1 is SQVTM, CDR2 ANQGSEA. CDR3 size: 15 residues. The CDR3 reads CSVGGWATVNYGYTF. The CDR3 bases are TGCAGCGTTGGAGGTTGGGCGACCGTTAACTATGGCTACACCTTC.

The chain has TRBV12-3 or TRBV12-4 and TRBJ1-2, with 7 bases aligning to TRBD1. This CDR3 has 13 amino acids. The trim removed 6 bases at V and 4 bases at J, leaving 5 bases unmatched. CDR3 sequence reads: CASRLQGVYGYTF. In DNA form, the CDR3 reads TGTGCCAGCAGGCTTCAGGGGGTCTATGGCTACACCTTC.

This clonotype was seen more than once but under ten times. The CDR3 region is CASSPGRVADTQYF. For the CDR3, the DNA is TGTGCCAGCAGCCCCGGGAGGGTGGCAGATACGCAGTATTTT. The gene calls are TRBV7-2 and TRBJ2-3; 8 nucleotides agree with TRBD2. The germline gives CDR1 SGHTA, CDR2 FQGNSA. J was trimmed by 4 bases and V by 5 bases; bases with no gene match: 5. The CDR3 sequence is 14 residues long.

The J gene is TRBJ1-5, the V gene TRBV7-9, with 7 bases that match TRBD1. This CDR3 contains 14 residues. In germline, CDR1 is SEHNR, CDR2 FQNEAQ (reference sequence). J was trimmed by 4 bases and V by 5 bases; bases with no gene match: 5. CDR3 coding DNA: TGTGCCAGCAGCCTAGGGGGCGTTAATCAGCCCCAGCATTTT. Translated: CASSLGGVNQPQHF.

The chain uses TRBV24-1 and TRBJ2-2; 12 bases fit TRBD2. V was pared by 8 bases and J by 5 bases, with 5 bases of the junction left unmatched. The germline V gene encodes CDR1 KGHDR and CDR2 SFDVKD. CDR3 length equals 15 residues. The CDR3 loop is CATKSSGRETGELFF. The CDR3 DNA is TGTGCCACCAAGTCTAGCGGGAGGGAAACCGGGGAGCTGTTTTTT.

This clonotype was seen ten or more times. V and J are TRBV4-1 and TRBJ1-2; possible D gene TRBD1, 6 bases. Germline-derived CDR1 and CDR2 are MGHRA and YSYEKL. Trimming took off 3 bases at V and 3 bases at J, with 14 bases between the two ends. CDR3 length equals 15 residues. CDR3 protein: CASSHAQQGDYGYTF. CDR3 nucleotide sequence: TGCGCCAGCAGCCACGCACAACAGGGTGACTATGGCTACACCTTC.

This clonotype was observed many times. The V call is TRBV6-2 or TRBV6-3, the J call TRBJ2-3; D not resolved. Germline-derived CDR1 and CDR2 are MNHEY and SVGEGT. The CDR3 runs 13 residues. Trimming removed 0 bases from V and 4 bases from J, with 5 bases in between. For the CDR3, the DNA is TGTGCCAGCAGTTACTCCTCCTCAGATACGCAGTATTTT. Its protein is CASSYSSSDTQYF.

The V call is TRBV12-3 or TRBV12-4, the J call TRBJ1-2; 9 nucleotides agree with TRBD1. V dropped 5 bases and J dropped 5; count of bases not matched to a gene: 3. The CDR3 loop spans 13 amino acids. CDR3 sequence reads: CASSTGGLYGYTF. The CDR3 DNA follows: TGTGCCAGCAGTACAGGGGGCTTGTATGGCTACACCTTC.

This clonotype was observed at least ten times. V is TRBV28 and J is TRBJ1-4, with TRBD1 matching 9 bases. The CDR3 extends over 13 amino acids. CDR1 MDHEN and CDR2 SYDVKM come from the germline V gene. Trimming cost V 4 bases and J 7 bases; bases outside gene matches: 1. The CDR3 sequence: CASSSTGGEKLFF. Written as DNA, the CDR3 is TGTGCCAGCAGTTCGACAGGGGGTGAAAAACTGTTTTTT.

This clonotype occurred a few times. V is TRBV18 and J is TRBJ2-5; D remains unclear. The germline V gene encodes CDR1 KGHSH and CDR2 LQKENI. The CDR3 spans 13 residues. Trimming left V 3 bases short and J 3 bases short, with 8 bases between. The CDR3 region has the DNA TGTGCCAGCTCACCGGGCTTTAAAGAGACCCAGTACTTC. It specifies CASSPGFKETQYF.

This clonotype was recorded at least ten times. V usage is TRBV6-5 and J usage is TRBJ1-1; no reliable D call. Germline values: CDR1 MNHEY, CDR2 SVGAGI. V was clipped by 2 bases and J by 0 bases, with 19 bases between them. There are 18 residues in the CDR3. CDR3 DNA sequence: TGTGCCAGCAGTTACAACCCACCATCGACGGCTATGAACACTGAAGCTTTCTTT. As protein: CASSYNPPSTAMNTEAFF.

This clonotype was counted at least ten times. This chain uses TRBV24-1 with TRBJ2-2; possibly TRBD2 for D (5 bases). V was shortened by 7 bases and J by 6 bases, with 11 bases between the two germline ends. From germline, CDR1 is KGHDR and CDR2 SFDVKD. The CDR3 contains 13 residues. The CDR3 spells CATRGFSAGELFF. In nucleotides, the CDR3 is TGTGCCACCAGAGGGTTTAGCGCCGGGGAGCTGTTTTTT.